These 28 T cell receptor beta chains share one sample of origin, sequenced in a study of siplizumab effects on memory and regulatory T cells. Sequencing was performed with immunoSEQ multiplex PCR; in TCRdb, only in-frame clones are kept and a portion is missing. The sample consists of roughly 56,000 clones, approximately 95% of them appearing once. Sequenced material: CD8+ T cells sorted from blood. These receptor sequences come from a human donor in good health.

The V call is TRBV7-3, the J call TRBJ2-5; 9 bases agree with TRBD1. V was clipped by 1 base and J by 7 bases; unmatched bases: 10. This CDR3 is built from 16 residues. Germline V gives CDR1 SGHTA, CDR2 FQGTGA. CDR3 sequence reads: CASSLMASGQGATQYF. The CDR3 DNA is TGTGCCAGCAGCTTAATGGCTTCGGGACAGGGTGCGACCCAGTACTTC.

The V call is TRBV5-1, the J call TRBJ1-1; no clear D. The ends were cut back, 0 bases at V and 6 bases at J, with 3 bases in the middle. Germline-derived CDR1 and CDR2 are SGHRS and YFSETQ. The CDR3 is 11 amino acids. The DNA of the CDR3 is TGCGCCAGCAGCTTGGATTCTGAAGCTTTCTTT. It codes for CASSLDSEAFF.

This clone is labeled medium-sized. CDR3 loop: CAISERTHTDTQYF. In DNA form, the CDR3 reads TGTGCCATCAGTGAACGGACTCACACAGATACGCAGTATTTT. The chain recombines TRBV10-3 with TRBJ2-3, with a tentative D call TRBD2 (5 bases). Trimming removed 3 bases from V and 2 bases from J, with 9 bases in between. The CDR3 has 14 residues. CDR1 is ENHRY, CDR2 SYGVKD, per germline.

The chain joins TRBV27 to TRBJ2-3; no reliable D call. Trimming left V 2 bases short and J 1 base short, with 1 base between. Germline V CDR1 and CDR2: MNHEY, SMNVEV (reference sequence). CDR3 length equals 12 residues. This CDR3 reads CASSLGTDTQYF. CDR3 bases: TGTGCCAGCAGTTTAGGCACAGATACGCAGTATTTT.

The CDR3 nucleotides read TGTGCCAGTAGTATAGATCTGGCCGGGTTGAGCGGCTACACCTTC. Translation gives CASSIDLAGLSGYTF. The rearrangement uses TRBV19 and TRBJ1-2; D is undetermined. From germline, CDR1 is LNHDA and CDR2 SQIVND (reference sequence). The length of the CDR3 is 15 residues. V was clipped by 0 bases and J by 8 bases, with 16 bases between them.

The chain links TRBV13 to TRBJ1-1, with 7 bases matching TRBD1. The V gene end was trimmed by 0 bases and the J gene end by 6 bases; junction bases not matched to a gene: 4. This CDR3 contains 14 residues. Germline V gene data show CDR1 as PRHDT and CDR2 as FYEKMQ (reference sequence). The CDR3 loop reads CASSLGQGGAEAFF. CDR3 nucleotide sequence: TGTGCCAGCAGCTTAGGGCAGGGGGGCGCTGAAGCTTTCTTT.

This rearrangement joins TRBV5-4 to TRBJ2-7; 7 bases line up with TRBD2. Germline CDR1 reads SGHNT; CDR2 reads YYREEE (reference sequence). CDR3 size: 14 residues. The V and J ends lost 0 bases and 7 bases, in that order; junction bases with no gene match: 7. CDR3 sequence reads: CASSLGLAVGEQYF. As DNA, the CDR3 is TGTGCCAGCAGCTTGGGTCTAGCGGTAGGAGAGCAGTACTTC.

The J gene is TRBJ2-7, the V gene TRBV5-1, with D uncertain. The CDR3 contains 13 residues. Germline V gene data show CDR1 as SGHRS and CDR2 as YFSETQ. V gave up 2 bases and J gave up 2 bases, with 8 bases separating them. The CDR3 sequence is CASSLSGPYEQYF. In DNA form, the CDR3 reads TGCGCCAGCAGCTTAAGTGGGCCCTACGAGCAGTACTTC. Full variable domain (remainder filled in from reference TRBV5-1 and TRBJ2-7): KAGVTQTPRYLIKTRGQQVTLSCSPISGHRSVSWYQQTPGQGLQFLFEYFSETQRNKGNFPGRFSGRQFSNSRSEMNVSTLELGDSALYLCASSLSGPYEQYFGPGTRLTVT.

Only one count was recorded for this clone. The V gene is TRBV4-1, the J gene TRBJ1-1, with D possibly TRBD1 on 5 matching bases. The CDR3 consists of 12 residues. Trimming stripped 1 base from V and 8 bases from J, with 8 bases between. Looked up from germline, CDR1 is MGHRA and CDR2 is YSYEKL. The CDR3 here is CASSQGRGEAFF. As DNA, the CDR3 is TGCGCCAGCAGCCAAGGAAGGGGCGAAGCTTTCTTT.

This clone was counted a single time. CDR3 DNA sequence: TGTGCCAGCAGTGGACGCGGTAGCAATCAGCCCCAGCATTTT. Protein: CASSGRGSNQPQHF. The chain couples TRBV28 to TRBJ1-5, with D unresolved. The CDR3 is made up of 14 amino acids. The V end was cut by 5 bases, the J end by 0 bases, with 8 bases between. Germline V gene data show CDR1 as MDHEN and CDR2 as SYDVKM.

This rearrangement joins TRBV30 to TRBJ1-1; D is possibly TRBD1 (5 bases). This CDR3 has 17 residues. Germline V CDR1 and CDR2: GTSNPN, SVGIG (reference sequence). The V end was cut by 0 bases, the J end by 3 bases, with 20 bases between. The CDR3 sequence: CAWSVTGTLPGDTEAFF. DNA of the CDR3: TGTGCCTGGAGTGTCACCGGGACGCTCCCCGGGGACACTGAAGCTTTCTTT.

In regard to this clone: A read error may account for a junction end that differs from germline. The chain recombines TRBV9 with TRBJ2-7; no clear D. CDR3 length: 15 amino acids. Germline assignment: CDR1 SGDLS and CDR2 YYNGEE. The CDR3, as DNA: TGTGCCAGCAGCGTAGAGGGAAGAGGCTCCCACGAGCAGTACTTC. Translating gives CASSVEGRGSHEQYF. Drawing the rest from reference TRBV9 and TRBJ2-7, the complete variable domain is DSGVTQTPKHLITATGQRVTLRCSPRSGDLSVYWYQQSLDQGLQFLIQYYNGEERAKGNILERFSAQQFPDLHSELNLSSLELGDSALYFCASSVEGRGSHEQYFGPGTRLTVT.

This rearrangement joins TRBV7-9 to TRBJ2-5, with 7 bases fitting TRBD2. This CDR3 contains 15 residues. The germline V gene encodes CDR1 SEHNR and CDR2 FQNEAQ (reference sequence). With 1 base clipped from V and 3 bases from J, the junction kept 5 bases outside the gene matches. Here the CDR3 DNA reads TGTGCCAGCAGCTTAGGGCGGGAGCTGGAAGAGACCCAGTACTTC. It yields the protein CASSLGRELEETQYF.

The rearrangement uses TRBV19 and TRBJ2-2; D is ambiguous. CDR3 length: 15 residues. V lost 6 bases and J 2 bases, leaving 13 bases between the germline ends. Germline loops: CDR1 LNHDA, CDR2 SQIVND (reference sequence). This chain's CDR3 is CASSNRVPNTGELFF. DNA of the CDR3: TGTGCCAGTAGCAACCGGGTCCCAAACACCGGGGAGCTGTTTTTT.

This chain links TRBV27 with TRBJ1-2, with 8 bases that match TRBD1. V trimming: 6 bases; J trimming: 3 bases; junction bases outside the gene matches: 9. The germline V gene encodes CDR1 MNHEY and CDR2 SMNVEV (reference sequence). CDR3 length: 15 amino acids. CDR3 protein: CASSGSKQGDYGYTF. CDR3 bases: TGTGCCAGCAGCGGTAGCAAACAGGGGGACTATGGCTACACCTTC.

The genes are TRBV27 and TRBJ1-3; D possibly corresponds to TRBD1 (5 bases). Germline CDR1 MNHEY, CDR2 SMNVEV (reference sequence). This CDR3 has 15 amino acids. With 6 bases removed from V and 1 base from J, the gap between germline ends came to 13 bases. The CDR3 region has the DNA TGTGCCAGCAGCAAATCTGGGGGTTCTGGAAACACCATATATTTT. The encoded protein is CASSKSGGSGNTIYF.

The chain combines TRBV27 with TRBJ2-3; tentatively, D is TRBD1 (6 bases). Germline V gives CDR1 MNHEY, CDR2 SMNVEV (reference sequence). The CDR3 is 13 amino acids. Deletions cut 5 bases from V and 7 bases from J, with 13 bases between. This chain's CDR3 is CASSPPGAHTQYF. The DNA for the CDR3 is TGTGCCAGCAGTCCTCCAGGGGCCCATACGCAGTATTTT.

This chain joins TRBV18 and TRBJ2-7, with 9 nucleotides matching TRBD1. Trimming at V came to 4 bases and at J to 0 bases, leaving 7 bases not matched to a gene. Germline V CDR1 and CDR2: KGHSH, LQKENI. The length of the CDR3 is 16 residues. The CDR3 DNA sequence: TGTGCCAGCTCACGGGACAGGGAAGAGAGCTCCTACGAGCAGTACTTC. It yields the protein CASSRDREESSYEQYF.

The chain recombines TRBV7-2 with TRBJ2-5; D is undetermined. Germline CDR1 reads SGHTA; CDR2 reads FQGNSA. The CDR3 is 14 amino acids. The V and J ends lost 5 bases and 2 bases respectively, with 12 bases between them. The CDR3 DNA follows: TGTGCCAGCAGCCCGTTCGCCAGACAAGAGACCCAGTACTTC. The encoded protein is CASSPFARQETQYF.

The rearrangement links TRBV30 to TRBJ2-1, with D unclear. Germline CDR1 is GTSNPN and CDR2 is SVGIG (reference sequence). The CDR3 is 12 residues long. V shed 0 bases and J shed 9 bases, with 9 bases lying between them. This CDR3 reads CAWSVPSPEQFF. CDR3 DNA: TGTGCCTGGAGTGTACCGAGTCCTGAGCAGTTCTTC. The variable domain in full, with the rest retrieved from reference TRBV30 and TRBJ2-1, is SQTIHQWPATLVQPVGSPLSLECTVEGTSNPNLYWYRQAAGRGLQLLFYSVGIGQISSEVPQNLSASRPQDRQFILSSKKLLLSDSGFYLCAWSVPSPEQFFGPGTRLTVL.

The chain recombines TRBV28 with TRBJ2-7; D may be TRBD1 or TRBD2 (5 bases each). CDR3 length: 17 residues. Trimming removed 2 bases from V and 0 bases from J, with 17 bases in between. The V gene's germline CDR1 is MDHEN and CDR2 SYDVKM. The CDR3 sequence is CASSLPGRYTSSYEQYF. Here the CDR3 DNA reads TGTGCCAGCAGTTTACCGGGACGGTACACGAGCTCCTACGAGCAGTACTTC.

V and J are TRBV15 and TRBJ2-3; tentatively, D is TRBD2 (5 bases). The ends were cut back, 1 base at V and 0 bases at J, with 14 bases in the middle. CDR1 is LNHNV and CDR2 is YYDKDF in the germline V gene (reference sequence). The CDR3 extends over 17 amino acids. CDR3 sequence reads: CATSRVLGGSSTDTQYF. CDR3 bases: TGTGCCACCAGCAGAGTCCTCGGAGGATCTAGCACAGATACGCAGTATTTT.

This chain links TRBV29-1 with TRBJ1-2; D not certain. This CDR3 region has 12 residues. The V end lost 2 bases, the J end lost 4 bases, and 8 bases lay between the germline ends. Germline V CDR1 and CDR2: SQVTM, ANQGSEA. CDR3 residues: CSVEPVGYGYTF. The CDR3 DNA is TGCAGCGTTGAACCTGTAGGCTATGGCTACACCTTC.

The chain uses TRBV27 and TRBJ2-7, with unresolved D. Germline V gene lookup returns CDR1 MNHEY and CDR2 SMNVEV (reference sequence). The CDR3 has 13 residues. V lost 5 bases to trimming and J lost 2 bases, with 10 bases between them. The CDR3 DNA follows: TGTGCCAGCAGTCCCAGGCGCACCTACGAGCAGTACTTC. Encoded protein: CASSPRRTYEQYF.

This sequence joins TRBV5-1 and TRBJ2-7; 12 bases map to TRBD2. This CDR3 is built from 18 residues. From germline, CDR1 is SGHRS and CDR2 YFSETQ. J gave up 2 bases and V 0 bases, and 9 bases lay outside the gene matches. The CDR3 loop reads CASSLGASGREMTYEQYF. The CDR3 DNA sequence: TGCGCCAGCAGCTTGGGCGCTAGCGGGAGGGAGATGACCTACGAGCAGTACTTC.

V usage is TRBV5-4 and J usage is TRBJ2-7; 10 positions match TRBD2. The CDR3 loop spans 15 amino acids. Germline V gives CDR1 SGHNT, CDR2 YYREEE (reference sequence). V lost 1 base and J lost 7; bases outside the gene matches: 8. The CDR3 DNA reads as TGTGCCAGCAGCTTGATCACTAGCGGGGTGGGGGAGCAGTACTTC. Encoded protein: CASSLITSGVGEQYF.

This clone was recorded once. The rearrangement uses TRBV29-1 and TRBJ1-2, with a possible D match to TRBD1 (5 bases). Trimming stripped 3 bases from V and 2 bases from J, with 10 bases between. The CDR3 has 13 amino acids. From germline, CDR1 is SQVTM and CDR2 ANQGSEA. The CDR3 bases are TGCAGCGTTGATACGGGGGGGAACTATGGCTACACCTTC. Protein product: CSVDTGGNYGYTF. Full variable domain (remainder filled in from reference TRBV29-1 and TRBJ1-2): SAVISQKPSRDICQRGTSLTIQCQVDSQVTMMFWYRQQPGQSLTLIATANQGSEATYESGFVIDKFPISRPNLTFSTLTVSNMSPEDSSIYLCSVDTGGNYGYTFGSGTRLTVV.

The chain couples TRBV7-8 to TRBJ2-2; 7 nucleotides align to TRBD2. Unmatched junction bases numbered 11, after V lost 7 bases and J lost 0 bases. Germline V lookup: CDR1 SGHVS, CDR2 FQNEAQ. This CDR3 is 17 amino acids long. CDR3 sequence reads: CASTRTRDYPNTGELFF. The CDR3 coding sequence is TGTGCCAGCACGCGAACCCGGGACTACCCGAACACCGGGGAGCTGTTTTTT.